Included here is one T cell receptor beta chain sequence, with context. The antigen is undetermined. All TCR cDNA molecules were individually tagged with a unique molecular identifier. Via MiXCR, TCRdb re-called the 5' RACE reads, giving one row per CDR3 protein. In the table there are some 37,000 distinct CDR3 sequences, 6.5% to 9.5% of which are singletons. Time point noted: sample taken at primary tumor resection. Whole RNA from tumor, nontumor lung or frozen PBMC was sequenced unsorted. The data stem from a study of spatial heterogeneity in lung cancer. Across the whole study: The study consistently detected more beta-chain than alpha-chain sequences.

Trimming at V came to 2 bases and at J to 4 bases, leaving 13 bases not matched to a gene. Germline CDR1 MNHEY, CDR2 SMNVEV (reference sequence). This CDR3 is built from 18 residues. Study findings and constraints: Resection saw ubiquitous expanded tumor TCRs appear in blood more than follow-up did.

The source was PBMCs, collected at surgery. The TCR originated in a male donor with early-stage non-small cell lung cancer. V usage is TRBV27 and J usage is TRBJ2-1; 8 positions match TRBD2. The CDR3 is CASSLVPQRERRYNEQFF. The CDR3 nucleotides read TGTGCCAGCAGTTTAGTCCCTCAGCGGGAGAGGAGGTACAATGAGCAGTTCTTC.